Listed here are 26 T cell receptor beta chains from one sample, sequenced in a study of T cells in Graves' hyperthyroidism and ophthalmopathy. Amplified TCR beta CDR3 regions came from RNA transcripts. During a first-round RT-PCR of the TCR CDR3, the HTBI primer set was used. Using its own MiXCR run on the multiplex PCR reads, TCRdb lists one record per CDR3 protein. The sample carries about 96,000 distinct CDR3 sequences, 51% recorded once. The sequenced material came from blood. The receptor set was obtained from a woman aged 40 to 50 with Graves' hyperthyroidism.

This chain's CDR3 is CASSEALPGSGANVLTF. The CDR3 nucleotides are TGTGCCAGCAGTGAAGCGCTGCCGGGTTCTGGGGCCAACGTCCTGACTTTC. This chain links TRBV2 with TRBJ2-6; no definite D call. Germline V gene data show CDR1 as SNHLY and CDR2 as FYNNEI. Between the trimmed V and J ends, which lost 0 bases and 1 base, there was a span of 10 bases. The CDR3 is made up of 17 amino acids.

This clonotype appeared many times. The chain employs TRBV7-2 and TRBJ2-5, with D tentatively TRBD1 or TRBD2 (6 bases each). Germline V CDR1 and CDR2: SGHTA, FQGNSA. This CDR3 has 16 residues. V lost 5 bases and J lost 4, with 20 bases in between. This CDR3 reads CASSQRGQGLSETQYF. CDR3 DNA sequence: TGTGCCAGCAGCCAACGGGGGCAGGGGTTGTCAGAGACCCAGTACTTC.

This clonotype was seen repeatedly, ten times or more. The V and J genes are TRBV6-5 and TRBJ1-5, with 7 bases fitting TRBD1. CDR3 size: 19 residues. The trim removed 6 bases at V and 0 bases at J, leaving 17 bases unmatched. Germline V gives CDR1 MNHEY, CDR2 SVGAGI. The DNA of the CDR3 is TGTGCCAGCAGATCCCTTAGACAGGGCAATTTTTATAGCAATCAGCCCCAGCATTTT. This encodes CASRSLRQGNFYSNQPQHF.

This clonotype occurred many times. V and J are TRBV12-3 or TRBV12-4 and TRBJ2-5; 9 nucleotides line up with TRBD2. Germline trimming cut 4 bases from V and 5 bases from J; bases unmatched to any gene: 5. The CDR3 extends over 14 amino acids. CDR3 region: CASSSYSGSETQYF. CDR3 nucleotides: TGTGCCAGCAGTTCCTATAGCGGGAGTGAGACCCAGTACTTC.

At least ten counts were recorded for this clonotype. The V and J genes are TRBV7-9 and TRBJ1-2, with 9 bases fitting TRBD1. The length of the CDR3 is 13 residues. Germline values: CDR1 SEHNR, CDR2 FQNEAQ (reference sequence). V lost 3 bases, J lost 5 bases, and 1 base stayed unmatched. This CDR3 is CASSLGQGYGYTF. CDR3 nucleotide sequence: TGTGCCAGCAGCTTGGGACAGGGATATGGCTACACCTTC.

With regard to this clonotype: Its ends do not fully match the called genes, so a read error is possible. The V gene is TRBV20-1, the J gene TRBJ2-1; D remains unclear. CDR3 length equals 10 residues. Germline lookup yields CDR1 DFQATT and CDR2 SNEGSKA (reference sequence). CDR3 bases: TGCAGTGCTAGAGACCTCTTAGATAACTTC. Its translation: CSARDLLDNF.

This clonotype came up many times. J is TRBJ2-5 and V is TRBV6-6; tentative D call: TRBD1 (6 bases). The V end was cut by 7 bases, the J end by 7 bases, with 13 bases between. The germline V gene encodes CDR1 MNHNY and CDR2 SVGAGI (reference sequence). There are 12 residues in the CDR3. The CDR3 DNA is TGTGCCAGCATATCAGGGGAGCTGACCCAGTACTTC. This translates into CASISGELTQYF.

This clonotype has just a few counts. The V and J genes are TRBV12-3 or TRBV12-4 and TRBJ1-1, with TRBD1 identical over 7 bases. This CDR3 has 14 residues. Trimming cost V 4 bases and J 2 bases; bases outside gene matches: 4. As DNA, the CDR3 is TGTGCCAGCAGTTCCGGGACAGCTAACACTGAAGCTTTCTTT. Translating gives CASSSGTANTEAFF.

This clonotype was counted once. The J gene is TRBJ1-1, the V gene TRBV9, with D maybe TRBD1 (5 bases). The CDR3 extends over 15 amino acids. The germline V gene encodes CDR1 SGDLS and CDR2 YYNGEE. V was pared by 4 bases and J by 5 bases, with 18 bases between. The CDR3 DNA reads TGTGCCAGCAGCCCCGGGGGGGGGTTGGGAACTGAAGCTTTCTTT. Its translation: CASSPGGGLGTEAFF.

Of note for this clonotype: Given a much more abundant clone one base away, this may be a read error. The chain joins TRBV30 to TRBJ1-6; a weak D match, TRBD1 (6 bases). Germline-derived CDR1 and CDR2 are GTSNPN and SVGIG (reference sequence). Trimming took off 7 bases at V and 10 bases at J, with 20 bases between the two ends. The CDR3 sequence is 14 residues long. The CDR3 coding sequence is TGTGCCTCATCTATCCCCGGGGGCAAGTCACCCCTCCACTTT. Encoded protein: CASSIPGGKSPLHF.

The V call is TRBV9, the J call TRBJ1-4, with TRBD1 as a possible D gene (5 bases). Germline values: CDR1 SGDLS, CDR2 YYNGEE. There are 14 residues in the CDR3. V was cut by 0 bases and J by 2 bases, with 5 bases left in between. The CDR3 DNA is TGTGCCAGCAGCGTAGGGGGCACTAATGAAAAACTGTTTTTT. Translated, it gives CASSVGGTNEKLFF.

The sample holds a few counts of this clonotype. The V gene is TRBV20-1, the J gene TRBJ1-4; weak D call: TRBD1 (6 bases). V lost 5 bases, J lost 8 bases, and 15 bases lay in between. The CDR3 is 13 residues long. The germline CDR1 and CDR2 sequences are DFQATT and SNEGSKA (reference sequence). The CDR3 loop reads CSAGGGAAEKLFF. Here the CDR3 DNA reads TGCAGTGCTGGGGGGGGGGCCGCAGAAAAACTGTTTTTT.

CDR3 bases: TGTGCCAGCAGTTCGACAGGGGAAGGGAACACTGAAGCTTTCTTT. This encodes CASSSTGEGNTEAFF. The chain carries TRBV6-5 and TRBJ1-1; 8 nucleotides line up with TRBD1. The CDR3 is 15 amino acids. V dropped 4 bases and J dropped 1; count of bases not matched to a gene: 5. Germline values: CDR1 MNHEY, CDR2 SVGAGI.

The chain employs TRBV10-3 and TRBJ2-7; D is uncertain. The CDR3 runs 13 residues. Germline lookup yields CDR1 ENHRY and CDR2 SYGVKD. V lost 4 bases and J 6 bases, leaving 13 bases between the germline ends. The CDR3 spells CAISAGSTLEQYF. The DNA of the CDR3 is TGTGCCATCAGTGCCGGCAGTACCCTCGAGCAGTACTTC.

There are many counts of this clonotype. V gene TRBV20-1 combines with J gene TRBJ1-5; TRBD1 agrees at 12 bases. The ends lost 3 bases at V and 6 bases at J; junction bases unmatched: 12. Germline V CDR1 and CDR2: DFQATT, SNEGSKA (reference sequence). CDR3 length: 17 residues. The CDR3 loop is CSARDGTGGSLGQPQHF. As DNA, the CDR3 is TGCAGTGCTAGGGATGGGACAGGGGGCAGCCTAGGTCAGCCCCAGCATTTT.

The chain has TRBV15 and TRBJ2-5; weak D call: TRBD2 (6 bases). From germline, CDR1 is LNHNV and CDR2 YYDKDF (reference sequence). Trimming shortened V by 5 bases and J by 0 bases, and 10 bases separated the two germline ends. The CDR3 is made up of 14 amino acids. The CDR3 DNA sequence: TGTGCCACCAGCGGAGGGGCCTACCAAGAGACCCAGTACTTC. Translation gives CATSGGAYQETQYF.

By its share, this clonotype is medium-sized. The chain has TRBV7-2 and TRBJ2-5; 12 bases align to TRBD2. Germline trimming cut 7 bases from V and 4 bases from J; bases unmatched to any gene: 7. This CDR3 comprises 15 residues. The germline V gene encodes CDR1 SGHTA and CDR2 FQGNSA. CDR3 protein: CASISRLAGAETQYF. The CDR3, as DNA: TGTGCCAGCATCTCCCGACTAGCGGGAGCAGAGACCCAGTACTTC.

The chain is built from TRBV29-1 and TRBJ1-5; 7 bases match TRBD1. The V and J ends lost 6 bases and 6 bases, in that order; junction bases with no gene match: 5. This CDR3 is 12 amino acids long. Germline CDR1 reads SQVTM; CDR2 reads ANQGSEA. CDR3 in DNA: TGCAGCGTGGAGACAGGGCTTCAGCCCCAGCATTTT. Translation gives CSVETGLQPQHF.

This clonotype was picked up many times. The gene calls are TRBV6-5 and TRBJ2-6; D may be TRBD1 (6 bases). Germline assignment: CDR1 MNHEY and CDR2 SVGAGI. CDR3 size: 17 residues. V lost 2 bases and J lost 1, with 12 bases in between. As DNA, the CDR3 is TGTGCCAGCAGTTACACAGGGACGGGGTCTGGGGCCAACGTCCTGACTTTC. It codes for CASSYTGTGSGANVLTF.

The CDR3 sequence: CASSSGTGFQPQHF. The CDR3 nucleotides are TGTGCCAGCAGCTCCGGGACAGGGTTCCAGCCCCAGCATTTT. The chain carries TRBV5-4 and TRBJ1-5; 9 bases match TRBD1. V was pared by 3 bases and J by 7 bases, with 5 bases of the junction left unmatched. Germline CDR1 is SGHNT and CDR2 is YYREEE (reference sequence). There are 14 residues in the CDR3.

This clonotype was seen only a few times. CDR3 nucleotides: TGTGCCAGCAGTAGCGGGAGGAACACTGAAGCTTTCTTT. Its protein is CASSSGRNTEAFF. The chain employs TRBV7-9 and TRBJ1-1; D is ambiguous. The V gene's germline CDR1 is SEHNR and CDR2 FQNEAQ (reference sequence). V shed 6 bases and J shed 1 base, with 9 bases lying between them. The CDR3 covers 13 residues. The full variable domain, with the rest looked up from reference TRBV7-9 and TRBJ1-1, is DTGVSQNPRHKITKRGQNVTFRCDPISEHNRLYWYRQTLGQGPEFLTYFQNEAQLEKSRLLSDRFSAERPKGSFSTLEIQRTEQGDSAMYLCASSSGRNTEAFFGQGTRLTVV.

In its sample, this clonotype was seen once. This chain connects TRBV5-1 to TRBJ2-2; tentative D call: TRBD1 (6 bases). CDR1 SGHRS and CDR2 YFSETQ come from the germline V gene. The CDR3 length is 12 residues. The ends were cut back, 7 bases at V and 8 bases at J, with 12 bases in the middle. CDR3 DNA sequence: TGCGCCAGCGTACCCAGGGGTGGGGAGCTGTTTTTT. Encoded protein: CASVPRGGELFF.

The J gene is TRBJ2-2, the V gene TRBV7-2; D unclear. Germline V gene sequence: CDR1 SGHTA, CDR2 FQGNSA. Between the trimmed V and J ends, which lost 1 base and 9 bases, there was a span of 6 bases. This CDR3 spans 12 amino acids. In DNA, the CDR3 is TGTGCCAGCAGCTTAGTTCCGTGGGAGCTGTTTTTT. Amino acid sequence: CASSLVPWELFF.

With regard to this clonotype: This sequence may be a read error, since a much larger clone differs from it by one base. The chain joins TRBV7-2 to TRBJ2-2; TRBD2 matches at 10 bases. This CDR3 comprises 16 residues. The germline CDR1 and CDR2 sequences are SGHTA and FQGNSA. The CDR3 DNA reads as TGTGCCAGCGGCTTTGTAGCGGGAGGCCGTGGCGGGGAGCTGTTTTTT. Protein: CASGFVAGGRGGELFF.

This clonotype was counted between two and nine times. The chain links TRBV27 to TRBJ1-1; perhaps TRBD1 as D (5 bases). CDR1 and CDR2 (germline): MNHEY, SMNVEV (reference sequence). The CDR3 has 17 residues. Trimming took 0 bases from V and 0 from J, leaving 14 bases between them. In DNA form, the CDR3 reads TGTGCCAGCAGTTTATCGGTGACAGCAAGGATGAACACTGAAGCTTTCTTT. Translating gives CASSLSVTARMNTEAFF.

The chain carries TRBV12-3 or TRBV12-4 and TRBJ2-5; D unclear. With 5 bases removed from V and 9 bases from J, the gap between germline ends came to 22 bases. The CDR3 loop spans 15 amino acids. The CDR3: CASSESALSNQPQYF. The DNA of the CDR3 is TGTGCCAGCAGTGAATCAGCGTTGAGCAATCAGCCCCAGTACTTC.